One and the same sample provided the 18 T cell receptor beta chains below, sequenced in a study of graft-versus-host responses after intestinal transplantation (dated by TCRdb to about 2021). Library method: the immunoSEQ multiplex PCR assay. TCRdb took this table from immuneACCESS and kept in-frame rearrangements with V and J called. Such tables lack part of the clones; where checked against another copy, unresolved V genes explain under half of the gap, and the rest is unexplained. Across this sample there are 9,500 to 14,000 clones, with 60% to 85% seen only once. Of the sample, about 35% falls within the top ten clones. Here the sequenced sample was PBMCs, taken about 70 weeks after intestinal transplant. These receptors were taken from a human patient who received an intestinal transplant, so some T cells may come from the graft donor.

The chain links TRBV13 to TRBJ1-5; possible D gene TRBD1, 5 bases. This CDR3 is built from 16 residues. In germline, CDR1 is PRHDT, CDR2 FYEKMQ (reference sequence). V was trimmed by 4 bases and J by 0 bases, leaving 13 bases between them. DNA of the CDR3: TGTGCCAGCAGCTGGGGGAAGACGGATAGCAATCAGCCCCAGCATTTT. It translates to CASSWGKTDSNQPQHF. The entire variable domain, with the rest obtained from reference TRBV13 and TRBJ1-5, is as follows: AAGVIQSPRHLIKEKRETATLKCYPIPRHDTVYWYQQGPGQDPQFLISFYEKMQSDKGSIPDRFSAQQFSDYHSELNMSSLELGDSALYFCASSWGKTDSNQPQHFGDGTRLSIL.

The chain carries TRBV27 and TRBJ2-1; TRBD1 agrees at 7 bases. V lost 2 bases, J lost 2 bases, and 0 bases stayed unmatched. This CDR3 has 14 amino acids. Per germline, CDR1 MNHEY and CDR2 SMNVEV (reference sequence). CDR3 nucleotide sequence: TGTGCCAGCAGTTTACAGGGGGCCTACAATGAGCAGTTCTTC. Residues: CASSLQGAYNEQFF.

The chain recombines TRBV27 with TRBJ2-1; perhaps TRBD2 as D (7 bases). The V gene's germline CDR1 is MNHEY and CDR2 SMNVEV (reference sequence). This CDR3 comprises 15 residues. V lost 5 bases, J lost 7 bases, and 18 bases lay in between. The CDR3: CASSILGGLWNEQFF. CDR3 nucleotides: TGTGCCAGCAGTATCCTCGGGGGGCTTTGGAATGAGCAGTTCTTC.

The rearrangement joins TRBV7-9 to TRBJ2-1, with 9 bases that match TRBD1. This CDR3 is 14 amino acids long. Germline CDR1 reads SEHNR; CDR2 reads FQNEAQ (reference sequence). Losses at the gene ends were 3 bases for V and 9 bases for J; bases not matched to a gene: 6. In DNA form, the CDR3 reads TGTGCCAGCAGCTTCGGACAGGGGACAGTTGAGCAGTTCTTC. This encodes CASSFGQGTVEQFF.

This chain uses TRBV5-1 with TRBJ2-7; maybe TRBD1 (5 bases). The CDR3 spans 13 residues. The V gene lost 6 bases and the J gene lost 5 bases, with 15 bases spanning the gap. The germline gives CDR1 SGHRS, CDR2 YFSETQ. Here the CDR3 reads CASTWQGNNEQYF. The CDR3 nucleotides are TGCGCCAGCACGTGGCAGGGCAACAACGAGCAGTACTTC. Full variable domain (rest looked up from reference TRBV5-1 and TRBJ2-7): KAGVTQTPRYLIKTRGQQVTLSCSPISGHRSVSWYQQTPGQGLQFLFEYFSETQRNKGNFPGRFSGRQFSNSRSEMNVSTLELGDSALYLCASTWQGNNEQYFGPGTRLTVT.

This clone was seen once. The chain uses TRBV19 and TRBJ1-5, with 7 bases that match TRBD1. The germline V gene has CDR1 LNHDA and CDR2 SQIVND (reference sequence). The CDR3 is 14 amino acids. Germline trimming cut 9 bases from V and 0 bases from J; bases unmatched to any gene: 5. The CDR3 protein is CASTGVFSNQPQHF. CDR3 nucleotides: TGTGCCAGCACAGGGGTTTTTAGCAATCAGCCCCAGCATTTT.

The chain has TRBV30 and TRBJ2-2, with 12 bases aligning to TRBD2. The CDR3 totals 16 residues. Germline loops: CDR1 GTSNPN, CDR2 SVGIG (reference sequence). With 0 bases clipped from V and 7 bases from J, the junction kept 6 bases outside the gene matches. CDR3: CAWSVDLGLAGGELFF. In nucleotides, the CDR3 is TGTGCCTGGAGTGTAGATCTGGGACTAGCGGGCGGGGAGCTGTTTTTT. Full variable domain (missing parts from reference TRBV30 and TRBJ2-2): SQTIHQWPATLVQPVGSPLSLECTVEGTSNPNLYWYRQAAGRGLQLLFYSVGIGQISSEVPQNLSASRPQDRQFILSSKKLLLSDSGFYLCAWSVDLGLAGGELFFGEGSRLTVL.

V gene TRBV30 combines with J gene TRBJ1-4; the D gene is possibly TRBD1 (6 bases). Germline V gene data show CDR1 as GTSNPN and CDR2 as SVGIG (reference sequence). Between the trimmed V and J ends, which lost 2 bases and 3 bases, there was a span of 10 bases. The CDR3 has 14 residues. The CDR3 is CAWSLQGPNEKLFF. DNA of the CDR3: TGTGCCTGGAGTCTACAGGGACCTAATGAAAAACTGTTTTTT.

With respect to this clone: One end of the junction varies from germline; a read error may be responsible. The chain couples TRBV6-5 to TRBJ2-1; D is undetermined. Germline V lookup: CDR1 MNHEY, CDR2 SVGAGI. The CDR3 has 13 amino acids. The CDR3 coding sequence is TGTGCCCGCAGTTTTAGTAGAAACAATGAGCAGTTCTTC. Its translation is CARSFSRNNEQFF.

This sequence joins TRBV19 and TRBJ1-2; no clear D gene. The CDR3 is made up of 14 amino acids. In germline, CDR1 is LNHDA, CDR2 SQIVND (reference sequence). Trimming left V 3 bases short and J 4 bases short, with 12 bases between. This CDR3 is CASSIPSVGYGYTF. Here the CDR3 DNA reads TGTGCCAGTAGTATTCCATCGGTGGGCTATGGCTACACCTTC.

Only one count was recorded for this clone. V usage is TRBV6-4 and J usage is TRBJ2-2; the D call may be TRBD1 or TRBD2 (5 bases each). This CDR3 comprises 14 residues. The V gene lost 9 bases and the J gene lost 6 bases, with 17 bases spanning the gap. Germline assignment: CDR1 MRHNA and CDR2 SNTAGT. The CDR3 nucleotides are TGTGCCAGTGAGGGACGCCTAGAGTCCGGGGAGCTGTTTTTT. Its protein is CASEGRLESGELFF.

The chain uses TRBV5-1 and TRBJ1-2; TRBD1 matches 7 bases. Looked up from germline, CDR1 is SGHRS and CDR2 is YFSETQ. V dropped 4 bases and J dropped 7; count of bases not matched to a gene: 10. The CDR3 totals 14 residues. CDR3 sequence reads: CASSGSLGQPGYTF. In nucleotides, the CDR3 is TGCGCCAGCAGCGGGTCCCTGGGACAGCCTGGCTACACCTTC.

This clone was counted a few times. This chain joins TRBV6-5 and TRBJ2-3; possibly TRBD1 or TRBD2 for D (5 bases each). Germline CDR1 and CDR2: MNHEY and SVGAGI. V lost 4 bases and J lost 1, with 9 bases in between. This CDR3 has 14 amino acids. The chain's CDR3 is CASSSWDGTDTQYF. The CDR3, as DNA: TGTGCCAGCAGTTCCTGGGACGGCACAGATACGCAGTATTTT.

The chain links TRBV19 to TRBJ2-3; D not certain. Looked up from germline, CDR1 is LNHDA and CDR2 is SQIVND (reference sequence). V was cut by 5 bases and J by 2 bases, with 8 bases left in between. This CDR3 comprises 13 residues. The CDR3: CASSFVTTDTQYF. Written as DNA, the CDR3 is TGTGCCAGTAGTTTCGTTACCACAGATACGCAGTATTTT.

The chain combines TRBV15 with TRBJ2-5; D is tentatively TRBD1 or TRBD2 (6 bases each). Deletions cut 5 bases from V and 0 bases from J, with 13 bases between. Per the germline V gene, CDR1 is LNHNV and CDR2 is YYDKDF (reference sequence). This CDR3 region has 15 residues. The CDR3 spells CATSSPGGYQETQYF. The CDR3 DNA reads TGTGCCACCAGCTCGCCCGGGGGCTACCAAGAGACCCAGTACTTC. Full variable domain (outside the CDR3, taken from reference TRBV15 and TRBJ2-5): DAMVIQNPRYQVTQFGKPVTLSCSQTLNHNVMYWYQQKSSQAPKLLFHYYDKDFNNEADTPDNFQSRRPNTSFCFLDIRSPGLGDTAMYLCATSSPGGYQETQYFGPGTRLLVL.

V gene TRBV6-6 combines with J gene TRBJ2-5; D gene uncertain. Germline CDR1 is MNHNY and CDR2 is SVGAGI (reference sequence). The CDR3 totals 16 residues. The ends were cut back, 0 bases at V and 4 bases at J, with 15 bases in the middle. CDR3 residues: CASSYSGPALGETQYF. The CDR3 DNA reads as TGTGCCAGCAGTTACTCTGGTCCCGCTTTGGGAGAGACCCAGTACTTC.

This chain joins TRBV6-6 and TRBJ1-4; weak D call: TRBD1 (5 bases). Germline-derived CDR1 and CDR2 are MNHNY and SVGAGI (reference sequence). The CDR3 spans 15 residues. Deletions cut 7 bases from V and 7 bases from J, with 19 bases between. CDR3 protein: CASTSRGQGPEKLFF. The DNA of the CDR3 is TGTGCCAGCACTTCGAGGGGCCAGGGCCCTGAAAAACTGTTTTTT.

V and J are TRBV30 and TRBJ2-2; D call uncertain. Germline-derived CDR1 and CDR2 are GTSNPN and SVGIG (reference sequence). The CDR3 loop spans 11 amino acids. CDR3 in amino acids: CATDVTGELFF. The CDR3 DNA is TGTGCGACGGACGTCACCGGGGAGCTGTTTTTT.